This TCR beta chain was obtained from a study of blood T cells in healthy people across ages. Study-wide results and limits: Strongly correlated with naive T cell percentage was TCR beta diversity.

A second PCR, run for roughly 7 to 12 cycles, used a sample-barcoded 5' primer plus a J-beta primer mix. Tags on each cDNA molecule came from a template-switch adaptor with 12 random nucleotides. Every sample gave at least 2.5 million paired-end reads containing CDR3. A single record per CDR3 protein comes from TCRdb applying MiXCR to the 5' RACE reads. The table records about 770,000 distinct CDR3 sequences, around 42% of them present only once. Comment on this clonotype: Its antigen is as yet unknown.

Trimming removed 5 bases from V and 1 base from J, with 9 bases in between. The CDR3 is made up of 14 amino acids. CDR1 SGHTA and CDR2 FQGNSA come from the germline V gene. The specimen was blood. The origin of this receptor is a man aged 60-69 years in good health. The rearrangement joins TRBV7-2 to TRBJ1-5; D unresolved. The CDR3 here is CASSRTVSNQPQHF. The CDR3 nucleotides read TGTGCCAGCAGCAGGACCGTCAGCAATCAGCCCCAGCATTTT.